These 27 T cell receptor beta chains originate from one sample sequenced in a study of cytomegalovirus exposure and HLA in healthy donors (dated by TCRdb to about 2017). The library relied on the immunoSEQ multiplex PCR assay. The multiplex PCR relied on a mix of 60 forward primers for TCR Vbeta segments and 13 reverse primers for TCR Jbeta segments. The immuneACCESS repertoire file appears here via TCRdb, limited to in-frame rearrangements. These files lack a portion of the clones; in checked studies, under half of the deficit traces to unresolved V genes, and the cause of the others is not known. This sample comprises about 140,000 clones, about four fifths of them detected only once. 1.1% of the sample is in the top ten clones. The sample taken for sequencing was PBMCs. These receptors were collected from a male donor in good health and CMV-seronegative.

This sequence joins TRBV6-5 and TRBJ2-7; 7 nucleotides match TRBD2. Germline CDR1 MNHEY, CDR2 SVGAGI. This CDR3 region has 13 residues. Germline trimming cut 2 bases from V and 7 bases from J; bases unmatched to any gene: 5. This chain's CDR3 is CASSYQGGWEQYF. As DNA, the CDR3 is TGTGCCAGCAGTTACCAGGGAGGGTGGGAGCAGTACTTC.

This clone has a handful of counts. This chain connects TRBV2 to TRBJ1-1; tentative D call: TRBD1 (5 bases). V dropped 5 bases and J dropped 1 base, with 14 bases sitting between them. Germline values: CDR1 SNHLY, CDR2 FYNNEI. The CDR3 runs to 15 residues. The CDR3 nucleotides are TGTGCCAGCAGTTCCCAAGGGGCTGGGAACACTGAAGCTTTCTTT. Its translation: CASSSQGAGNTEAFF.

The chain uses TRBV19 and TRBJ1-3, with 8 bases fitting TRBD1. Germline V gives CDR1 LNHDA, CDR2 SQIVND (reference sequence). Trimming removed 7 bases from V and 2 bases from J; junction bases left unmatched: 10. The CDR3 is made up of 16 amino acids. This CDR3 reads CASITGTGGTGNTIYF. CDR3 sequence (DNA): TGTGCCAGTATCACGGGGACAGGAGGAACTGGAAACACCATATATTTT.

This clone was detected only a few times. This chain joins TRBV6-1 and TRBJ2-7; D is unclear. V was shortened by 9 bases and J by 4 bases, with 22 bases between the two germline ends. From germline, CDR1 is MNHNS and CDR2 SASEGT. The CDR3 is 15 amino acids. The CDR3 DNA reads TGTGCCAGTTTTTTCAAGCAGAAGGCGGCATACGAGCAGTACTTC. Its protein is CASFFKQKAAYEQYF.

V usage is TRBV6-5 and J usage is TRBJ2-7, with TRBD1 matching over 8 bases. Germline V gene data show CDR1 as MNHEY and CDR2 as SVGAGI. J lost 4 bases, V lost 6 bases, and 11 bases had no gene match. This CDR3 contains 15 residues. Here the CDR3 reads CASSYAQGARYEQYF. Here the CDR3 DNA reads TGTGCCAGCAGCTACGCCCAGGGGGCTCGGTACGAGCAGTACTTC.

V usage is TRBV30 and J usage is TRBJ1-1; D is unclear. V lost 0 bases to trimming and J lost 14 bases, with 13 bases between them. Germline V lookup: CDR1 GTSNPN, CDR2 SVGIG (reference sequence). This CDR3 is built from 11 residues. CDR3 DNA sequence: TGTGCCTGGAGTGTCCGGGCGGGGAAGTTCTTT. It yields the protein CAWSVRAGKFF.

V and J are TRBV6-5 and TRBJ1-1, with D perhaps TRBD1 (5 bases). V was cut by 1 base and J by 4 bases, with 7 bases left in between. The CDR3 is made up of 13 amino acids. Germline values: CDR1 MNHEY, CDR2 SVGAGI. Here the CDR3 DNA reads TGTGCCAGCAGTTACTGGGGCTTCACTGAAGCTTTCTTT. Its protein product is CASSYWGFTEAFF.

The CDR3 bases are TGTGCCAGCAGGGGAGATGGACAGGGATTTGGATCACCCCTCCACTTT. Translated: CASRGDGQGFGSPLHF. The V gene is TRBV25-1, the J gene TRBJ1-6; 8 bases are a match to TRBD1. Trimming took 6 bases from V and 10 from J; bases not matched to a gene: 14. CDR3 length equals 16 residues. Germline CDR1 reads MGHDK; CDR2 reads SYGVNS.

The chain recombines TRBV10-3 with TRBJ2-7, with D perhaps matching TRBD1 (5 bases). Germline lookup yields CDR1 ENHRY and CDR2 SYGVKD. V was shortened by 8 bases and J by 5 bases, with 13 bases between the two germline ends. The CDR3 is 12 amino acids. CDR3 protein: CAISQGTDEQYF. CDR3 DNA: TGTGCCATCTCTCAGGGAACAGACGAGCAGTACTTC.

The V gene is TRBV5-1, the J gene TRBJ2-5, with 7 bases matching TRBD1. Judging by the DNA end, TRBJ2-7 fits better; the J call may be wrong. The CDR3 runs to 13 residues. Germline V gene data show CDR1 as SGHRS and CDR2 as YFSETQ. CDR3 protein: CASSLGQGVEQYF. In DNA form, the CDR3 reads TGCGCCAGCAGCTTGGGACAGGGAGTCGAGCAGTACTTC.

This chain connects TRBV19 to TRBJ1-2; D gene ambiguous. The CDR3 runs to 13 residues. The germline V gene has CDR1 LNHDA and CDR2 SQIVND (reference sequence). CDR3 DNA: TGTCCCTGCTGGGCAAATGGGAACTATGGCTACACCTTC. This sequence encodes CPCWANGNYGYTF.

The chain combines TRBV11-2 with TRBJ2-2, with 8 bases that match TRBD2. CDR1 is SGHAT, CDR2 FQNNGV, per germline. This CDR3 spans 14 amino acids. Losses at the gene ends were 1 base for V and 14 bases for J; bases not matched to a gene: 9. The CDR3 DNA reads as TGTGCCAGCAGCTTAGTAACCGGGGGGGCCGAACTGTTTTTT. This codes for CASSLVTGGAELFF.

The chain couples TRBV7-2 to TRBJ2-5; TRBD1 agrees at 7 bases. The DNA end is a closer match to TRBJ2-7, so the J assignment may be wrong. This CDR3 is 15 amino acids long. Germline lookup yields CDR1 SGHTA and CDR2 FQGNSA. CDR3 in DNA: TGTGCCAGCAGCCCGCGGACAGGTCTATCCTACGAGCAGTACTTC. It translates to CASSPRTGLSYEQYF.

The chain recombines TRBV7-9 with TRBJ1-3; D possibly corresponds to TRBD1 (6 bases). This CDR3 has 16 residues. The V gene lost 0 bases and the J gene lost 3 bases, with 12 bases spanning the gap. Germline V CDR1 and CDR2: SEHNR, FQNEAQ (reference sequence). CDR3 amino acids: CASSLAAGQYGNTIYF. CDR3 in DNA: TGTGCCAGCAGCTTAGCAGCCGGACAGTATGGAAACACCATATATTTT.

The chain carries TRBV12-5 and TRBJ1-1; 8 positions match TRBD1. Trimming cost V 5 bases and J 0 bases; bases outside gene matches: 8. The CDR3 has 16 amino acids. Germline V gives CDR1 LGHNT, CDR2 FRNRAP. In DNA, the CDR3 is TGTGCTAGTGGTCCGAAGAACAGGGGGATGAACACTGAAGCTTTCTTT. The encoded protein is CASGPKNRGMNTEAFF.

This sequence joins TRBV2 and TRBJ1-5; TRBD1 matches at 9 bases. CDR3 length: 13 residues. V gave up 6 bases and J gave up 16 bases; unmatched junction bases: 13. CDR1 is SNHLY and CDR2 is FYNNEI in the germline V gene. CDR3 coding DNA: TGTGCCAGCAGCTACAAGCTCCCGGGACAGGGTCATTTT. Encoded protein: CASSYKLPGQGHF.

This sequence joins TRBV6-5 and TRBJ2-5; D is perhaps TRBD2 (5 bases). This CDR3 has 14 residues. V was clipped by 5 bases and J by 2 bases, with 12 bases between them. CDR1 MNHEY and CDR2 SVGAGI come from the germline V gene. The CDR3 region has the DNA TGTGCCAGCAGTCCCTCGGGAATGCAAGAGACCCAGTACTTC. This gives the protein CASSPSGMQETQYF.

The rearrangement uses TRBV27 and TRBJ1-1, with TRBD1 matching 12 bases. The germline V gene encodes CDR1 MNHEY and CDR2 SMNVEV (reference sequence). This CDR3 is built from 15 residues. V dropped 5 bases and J dropped 11; count of bases not matched to a gene: 12. CDR3 residues: CASSPNRDRGLSAFF. CDR3 DNA: TGTGCCAGCAGTCCCAACCGGGACAGGGGGCTTTCGGCTTTCTTT.

This clone was seen more than once but under ten times. The chain joins TRBV5-6 to TRBJ1-2, with 7 nucleotides matching TRBD1. The CDR3 totals 12 residues. CDR1 is SGHDT, CDR2 YYEEEE, per germline. With V trimmed by 4 bases and J by 8 bases, 5 bases remained unmatched. CDR3 sequence: CASSQGVDGYTF. The CDR3 nucleotides are TGTGCCAGCAGCCAGGGGGTTGACGGCTACACCTTC.

This clone was picked up one time. This chain uses TRBV18 with TRBJ1-4; possibly TRBD1 for D (6 bases). The CDR3 spans 13 residues. Germline CDR1 KGHSH, CDR2 LQKENI. The V end lost 10 bases, the J end lost 5 bases, and 14 bases lay between the germline ends. CDR3 amino acids: CATQGSINEKLFF. The CDR3 DNA reads TGTGCCACTCAGGGGAGCATAAATGAAAAACTGTTTTTT.

This clone was seen once. This chain joins TRBV7-2 and TRBJ2-5; TRBD2 agrees at 9 bases. The CDR3 runs to 13 residues. Germline CDR1 SGHTA, CDR2 FQGNSA. The CDR3 loop reads CATGQRGVETQYF. Written as DNA, the CDR3 is TGTGCAACGGGCCAGCGGGGGGTAGAGACCCAGTACTTC.

The chain carries TRBV4-3 and TRBJ2-1, with D possibly matching TRBD1 (6 bases). Germline lookup yields CDR1 LGHNA and CDR2 YSLEER. V shed 0 bases and J shed 7 bases, with 13 bases lying between them. The CDR3 is 15 residues long. The DNA for the CDR3 is TGCGCCAGCAGCCAAGACAGGGGTGGCTGGAATGAGCAGTTCTTC. Translation gives CASSQDRGGWNEQFF.

J is TRBJ2-5 and V is TRBV4-3, with 10 bases fitting TRBD2. The CDR3 has 15 residues. CDR1 and CDR2 from the germline V gene are LGHNA and YSLEER. J was trimmed by 5 bases and V by 0 bases; bases with no gene match: 3. CDR3 sequence (DNA): TGCGCCAGCAGCCAAGAGGAGACTAGCGGGGAGACCCAGTACTTC. This codes for CASSQEETSGETQYF.

V is TRBV5-4 and J is TRBJ2-1; a weak D match, TRBD2 (5 bases). In germline, CDR1 is SGHNT, CDR2 YYREEE (reference sequence). The CDR3 spans 15 residues. V gave up 4 bases and J gave up 5 bases, with 16 bases separating them. The CDR3 spells CASSVDLYGDNEQFF. As DNA, the CDR3 is TGTGCCAGCAGCGTCGACTTGTACGGGGACAATGAGCAGTTCTTC.

The CDR3 coding sequence is TGTGCCAGCAGTTACTCCCCGACTAGGCGCAATGAGCAGTTCTTC. Translation: CASSYSPTRRNEQFF. This chain joins TRBV6-5 and TRBJ2-1; tentative D call: TRBD2 (6 bases). The V and J ends lost 0 bases and 6 bases respectively, with 12 bases between them. Germline V gives CDR1 MNHEY, CDR2 SVGAGI. The CDR3 sequence is 15 residues long.

This chain links TRBV19 with TRBJ1-4; 9 bases are shared with TRBD1. Germline-derived CDR1 and CDR2 are LNHDA and SQIVND (reference sequence). With V trimmed by 7 bases and J by 4 bases, 4 bases remained unmatched. This CDR3 is 14 amino acids long. The CDR3 bases are TGTGCCAGTACCTCGGACAGGGGTAATGAAAAACTGTTTTTT. It codes for CASTSDRGNEKLFF. The full variable domain, its missing parts supplied by reference TRBV19 and TRBJ1-4, is DGGITQSPKYLFRKEGQNVTLSCEQNLNHDAMYWYRQDPGQGLRLIYYSQIVNDFQKGDIAEGYSVSREKKESFPLTVTSAQKNPTAFYLCASTSDRGNEKLFFGSGTQLSVL.

There are a few counts of this clone. The chain couples TRBV12-5 to TRBJ1-1; D is unresolved. The CDR3 sequence is 13 residues long. Germline values: CDR1 LGHNT, CDR2 FRNRAP. Trimming shortened V by 1 base and J by 4 bases, and 7 bases separated the two germline ends. The CDR3 coding sequence is TGTGCTAGTGGTTTGGCTTCGGGCACTGAAGCTTTCTTT. As protein: CASGLASGTEAFF.